The source of this T cell receptor (beta chain) is a study of identical twins' blood T cells. Findings of the study overall: Top TCRbeta clonotypes were shared more with twin than unrelated donors. Twin repertoire similarity may partly reflect shared environment.

Germline CDR1 reads LGHDT; CDR2 reads YNNKEL (reference sequence). CDR3 length: 14 amino acids. Libraries were made from RNA as TCR cDNA, using a modified protocol. TCRdb reprocessed the 5' RACE reads with MiXCR, giving one entry per CDR3 protein. The sample has a few hundred thousand distinct CDR3 sequences, about 28% seen once. Likely shared infections and vaccines: all three twin pairs were reared together. Only one count was recorded for this clonotype. Its antigen is unidentified. This clone may be a read error of a much larger clone one base away. The specimen was PBMCs. The rearrangement uses TRBV3-1 and TRBJ2-1; D is possibly TRBD2 (6 bases). The TCR sequence derives from a woman aged 18 to 55 in good health. The CDR3 DNA reads as TGTACCAGAAACCGGAGGGAAACCTACAATGAGCAGTTCTTC. It yields the protein CTRNRRETYNEQFF.